This section outlines one TCR beta chain sequence together with its context. This entry is derived from a study of control samples from healthy donors and cancer patients. The germline CDR1 and CDR2 sequences are ENHRY and SYGVKD. CDR3 length: 14 amino acids. V was shortened by 1 base and J by 3 bases, with 7 bases between the two germline ends. This table comes from immunoSEQ multiplex PCR, and its TCRdb copy is limited to in-frame clones, with some not included. The sample contains about 150,000 clones, over 85% of which appear only once. The sample was blood. The V call is TRBV10-3, the J call TRBJ2-1; D ambiguous. The TCR comes from a man in his fifties in good health. The CDR3 loop reads CAISEYGSYNEQFF. CDR3 sequence (DNA): TGTGCCATCAGTGAGTACGGTAGCTACAATGAGCAGTTCTTC.